This record looks at one T cell receptor beta chain sequence and its context. J gave up 2 bases and V 5 bases, and 5 bases lay outside the gene matches. The CDR3 totals 16 residues. CDR1 and CDR2 (germline): MNHEY, SMNVEV (reference sequence). The data were taken from a study of blood T cell repertoires in COVID-19. The method was immunoSEQ multiplex PCR; TCRdb's version includes in-frame clones alone and lacks a portion of them. The table includes fewer than 300,000 clones, just over 85% detected once. The chain joins TRBV27 to TRBJ2-1, with 11 bases identical to TRBD2. Sequencing used PBMCs or T cells enriched from blood (not recorded which). This TCR was sampled from a man in his late teens or twenties who had recovered from COVID-19. CDR3 in amino acids: CASSDGTSGAYNEQFF. DNA of the CDR3: TGTGCCAGCAGTGATGGGACTAGCGGTGCCTACAATGAGCAGTTCTTC.